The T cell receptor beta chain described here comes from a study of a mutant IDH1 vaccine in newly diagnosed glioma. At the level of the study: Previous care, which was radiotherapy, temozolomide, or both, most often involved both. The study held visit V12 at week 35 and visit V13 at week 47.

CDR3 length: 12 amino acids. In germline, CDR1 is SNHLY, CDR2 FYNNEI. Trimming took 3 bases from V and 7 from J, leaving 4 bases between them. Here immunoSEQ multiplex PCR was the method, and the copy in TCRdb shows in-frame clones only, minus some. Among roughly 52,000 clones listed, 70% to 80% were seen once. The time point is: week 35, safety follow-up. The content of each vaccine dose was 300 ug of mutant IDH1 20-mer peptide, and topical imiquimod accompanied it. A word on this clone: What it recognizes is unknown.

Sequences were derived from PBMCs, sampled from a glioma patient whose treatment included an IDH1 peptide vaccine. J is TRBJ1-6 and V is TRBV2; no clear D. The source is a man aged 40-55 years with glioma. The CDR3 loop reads CASSERNSPLHF. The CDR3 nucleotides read TGTGCCAGCAGTGAGCGAAATTCACCCCTCCACTTT.